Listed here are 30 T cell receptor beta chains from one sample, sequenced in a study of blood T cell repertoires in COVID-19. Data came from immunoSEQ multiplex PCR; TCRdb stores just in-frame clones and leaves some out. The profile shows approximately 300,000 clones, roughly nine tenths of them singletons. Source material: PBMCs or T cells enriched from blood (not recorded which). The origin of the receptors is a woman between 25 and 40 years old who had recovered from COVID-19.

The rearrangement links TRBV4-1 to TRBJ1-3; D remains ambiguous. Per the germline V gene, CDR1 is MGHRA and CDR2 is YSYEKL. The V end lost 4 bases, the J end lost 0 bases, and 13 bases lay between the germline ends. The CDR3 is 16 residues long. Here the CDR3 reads CASSPLFSSSGNTIYF. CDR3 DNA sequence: TGCGCCAGCAGCCCGCTATTCTCTAGCTCTGGAAACACCATATATTTT.

The CDR3 DNA is TGTGCCAGCTCAACTTTACAGGGGGCCTCTAATGAAAAACTGTTTTTT. Its protein is CASSTLQGASNEKLFF. J is TRBJ1-4 and V is TRBV18; 9 nucleotides align to TRBD1. Trimming at V came to 5 bases and at J to 3 bases, leaving 7 bases not matched to a gene. This CDR3 region has 16 residues. Germline values: CDR1 KGHSH, CDR2 LQKENI.

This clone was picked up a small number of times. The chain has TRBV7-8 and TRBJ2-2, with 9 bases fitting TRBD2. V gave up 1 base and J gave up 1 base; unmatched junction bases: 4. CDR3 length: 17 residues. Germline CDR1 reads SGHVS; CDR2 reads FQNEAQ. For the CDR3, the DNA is TGTGCCAGCAGCTTAGTTCTTAGCGGGGGGAACACCGGGGAGCTGTTTTTT. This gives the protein CASSLVLSGGNTGELFF.

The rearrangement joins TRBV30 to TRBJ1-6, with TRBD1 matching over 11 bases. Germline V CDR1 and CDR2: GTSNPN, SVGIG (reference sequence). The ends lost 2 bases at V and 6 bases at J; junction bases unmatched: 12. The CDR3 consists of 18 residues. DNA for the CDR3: TGTGCCTGGAGTCTCCTCCCGGACAGGGGGCTGGTTAATTCACCCCTCCACTTT. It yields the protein CAWSLLPDRGLVNSPLHF.

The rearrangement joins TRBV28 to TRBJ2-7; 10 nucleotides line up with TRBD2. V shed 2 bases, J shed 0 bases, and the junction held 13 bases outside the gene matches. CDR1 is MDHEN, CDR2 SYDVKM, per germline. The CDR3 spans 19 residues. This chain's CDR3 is CASSLGDRLAGANSYEQYF. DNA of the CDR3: TGTGCCAGCAGTTTAGGGGATCGGCTAGCGGGGGCAAACTCCTACGAGCAGTACTTC. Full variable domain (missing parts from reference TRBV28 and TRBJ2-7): DVKVTQSSRYLVKRTGEKVFLECVQDMDHENMFWYRQDPGLGLRLIYFSYDVKMKEKGDIPEGYSVSREKKERFSLILESASTNQTSMYLCASSLGDRLAGANSYEQYFGPGTRLTVT.

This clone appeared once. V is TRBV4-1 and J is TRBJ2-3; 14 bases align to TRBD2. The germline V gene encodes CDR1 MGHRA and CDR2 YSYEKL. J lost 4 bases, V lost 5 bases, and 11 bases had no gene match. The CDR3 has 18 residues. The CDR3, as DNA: TGCGCCAGCAGCTTTCGGACTAGCGGGGGGCCCCAGGCAGATACGCAGTATTTT. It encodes CASSFRTSGGPQADTQYF.

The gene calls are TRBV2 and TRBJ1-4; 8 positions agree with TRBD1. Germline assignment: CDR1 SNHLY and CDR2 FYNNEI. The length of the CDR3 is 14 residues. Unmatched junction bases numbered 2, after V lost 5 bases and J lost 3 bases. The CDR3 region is CASSPDRANEKLFF. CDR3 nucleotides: TGTGCCAGCAGTCCGGACAGGGCTAATGAAAAACTGTTTTTT.

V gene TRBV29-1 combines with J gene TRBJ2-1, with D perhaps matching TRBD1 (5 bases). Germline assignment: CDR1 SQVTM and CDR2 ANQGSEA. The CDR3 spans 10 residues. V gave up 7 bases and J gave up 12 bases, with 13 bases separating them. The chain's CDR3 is CSAQGVGQFF. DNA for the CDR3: TGCAGCGCCCAAGGGGTGGGGCAGTTCTTC.

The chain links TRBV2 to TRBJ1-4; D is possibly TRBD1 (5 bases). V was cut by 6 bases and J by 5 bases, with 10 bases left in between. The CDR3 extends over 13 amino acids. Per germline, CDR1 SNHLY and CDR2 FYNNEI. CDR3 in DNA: TGTGCCAGCAGCCGGGGGTGGAATGAAAAACTGTTTTTT. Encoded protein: CASSRGWNEKLFF.

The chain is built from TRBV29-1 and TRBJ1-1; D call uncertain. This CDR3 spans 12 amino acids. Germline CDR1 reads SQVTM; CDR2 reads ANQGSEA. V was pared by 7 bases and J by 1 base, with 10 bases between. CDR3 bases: TGCAGCGCGGCGTGGCAGAACACTGAAGCTTTCTTT. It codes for CSAAWQNTEAFF. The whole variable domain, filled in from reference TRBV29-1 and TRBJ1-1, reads SAVISQKPSRDICQRGTSLTIQCQVDSQVTMMFWYRQQPGQSLTLIATANQGSEATYESGFVIDKFPISRPNLTFSTLTVSNMSPEDSSIYLCSAAWQNTEAFFGQGTRLTVV.

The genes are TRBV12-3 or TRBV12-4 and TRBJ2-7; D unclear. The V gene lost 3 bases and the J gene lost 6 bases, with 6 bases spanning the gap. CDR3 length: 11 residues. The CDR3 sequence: CASSFFSEQYF. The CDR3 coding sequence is TGTGCCAGCAGTTTTTTCAGCGAGCAGTACTTC.

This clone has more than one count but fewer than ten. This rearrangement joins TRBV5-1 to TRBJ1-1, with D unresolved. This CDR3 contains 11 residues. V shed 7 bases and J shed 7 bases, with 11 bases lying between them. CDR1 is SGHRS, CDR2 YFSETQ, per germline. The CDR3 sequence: CASHSIHEAFF. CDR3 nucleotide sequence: TGCGCCAGCCATAGTATTCATGAAGCTTTCTTT.

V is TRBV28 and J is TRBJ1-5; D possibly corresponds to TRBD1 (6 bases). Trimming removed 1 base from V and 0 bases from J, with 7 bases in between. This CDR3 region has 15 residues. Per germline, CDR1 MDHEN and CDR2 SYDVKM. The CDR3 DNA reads TGTGCCAGCAGTTTATACAGGGTTAGCAATCAGCCCCAGCATTTT. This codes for CASSLYRVSNQPQHF.

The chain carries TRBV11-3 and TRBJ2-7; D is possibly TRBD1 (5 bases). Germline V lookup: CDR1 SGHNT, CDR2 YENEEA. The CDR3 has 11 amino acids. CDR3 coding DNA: TGTGGGGGCCCAGGGTCCTACGAGCAGTACTTC. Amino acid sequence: CGGPGSYEQYF.

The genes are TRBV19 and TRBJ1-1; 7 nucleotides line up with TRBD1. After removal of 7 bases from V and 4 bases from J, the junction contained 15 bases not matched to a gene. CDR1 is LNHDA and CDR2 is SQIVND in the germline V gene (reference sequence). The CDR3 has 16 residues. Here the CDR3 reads CASTPIDRAASTEAFF. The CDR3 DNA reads TGTGCCAGTACCCCTATCGACAGGGCCGCGAGCACTGAAGCTTTCTTT.

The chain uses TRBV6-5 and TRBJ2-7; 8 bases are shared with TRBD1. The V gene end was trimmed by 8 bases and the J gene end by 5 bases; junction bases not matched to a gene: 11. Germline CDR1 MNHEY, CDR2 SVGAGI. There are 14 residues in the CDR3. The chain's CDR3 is CASGTLTGANEQYF. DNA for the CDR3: TGTGCCAGCGGGACTTTGACAGGGGCAAACGAGCAGTACTTC.

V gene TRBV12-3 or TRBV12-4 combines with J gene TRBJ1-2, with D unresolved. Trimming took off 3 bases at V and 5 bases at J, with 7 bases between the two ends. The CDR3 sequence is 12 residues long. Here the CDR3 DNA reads TGTGCCAGCAGTTTCCTCGCGTATGGCTACACCTTC. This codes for CASSFLAYGYTF.

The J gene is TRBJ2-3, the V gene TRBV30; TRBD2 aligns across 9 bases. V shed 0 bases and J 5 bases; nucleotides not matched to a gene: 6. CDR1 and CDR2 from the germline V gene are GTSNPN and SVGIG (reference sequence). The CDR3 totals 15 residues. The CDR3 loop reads CAWSVLLAGRDTQYF. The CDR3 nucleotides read TGTGCCTGGAGTGTACTACTAGCGGGTAGAGATACGCAGTATTTT.

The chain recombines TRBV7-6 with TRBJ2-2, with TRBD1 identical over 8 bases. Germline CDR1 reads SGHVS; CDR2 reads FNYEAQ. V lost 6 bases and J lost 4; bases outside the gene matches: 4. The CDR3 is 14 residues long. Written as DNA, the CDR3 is TGTGCCAGCAGTCTTACAGGGGGCACCGGGGAGCTGTTTTTT. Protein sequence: CASSLTGGTGELFF.

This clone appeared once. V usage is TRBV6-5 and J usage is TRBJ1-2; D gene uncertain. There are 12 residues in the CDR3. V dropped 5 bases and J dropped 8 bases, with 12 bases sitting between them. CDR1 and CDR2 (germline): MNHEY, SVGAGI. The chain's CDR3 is CASSQPPGGYTF. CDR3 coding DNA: TGTGCCAGCAGTCAACCCCCTGGCGGCTACACCTTC.

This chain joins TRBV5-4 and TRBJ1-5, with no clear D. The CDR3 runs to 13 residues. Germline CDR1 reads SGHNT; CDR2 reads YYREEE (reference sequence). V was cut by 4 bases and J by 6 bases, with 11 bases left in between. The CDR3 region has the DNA TGTGCCAGCAGCCTGCACGGCGGTCAGCCCCAGCATTTT. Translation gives CASSLHGGQPQHF.

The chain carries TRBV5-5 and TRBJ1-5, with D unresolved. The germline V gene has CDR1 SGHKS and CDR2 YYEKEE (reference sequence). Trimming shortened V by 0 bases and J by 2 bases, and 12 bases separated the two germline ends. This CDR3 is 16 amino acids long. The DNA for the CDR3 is TGTGCCAGCAGCTTGGAGGAGGGATGGGGCAATCAGCCCCAGCATTTT. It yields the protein CASSLEEGWGNQPQHF.

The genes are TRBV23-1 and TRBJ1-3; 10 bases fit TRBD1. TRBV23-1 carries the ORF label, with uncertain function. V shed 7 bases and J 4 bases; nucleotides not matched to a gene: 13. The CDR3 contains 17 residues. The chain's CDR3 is CASTNPPGQGRGNTIYF. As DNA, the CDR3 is TGCGCCAGCACCAACCCCCCGGGACAGGGGAGAGGAAACACCATATATTTT.

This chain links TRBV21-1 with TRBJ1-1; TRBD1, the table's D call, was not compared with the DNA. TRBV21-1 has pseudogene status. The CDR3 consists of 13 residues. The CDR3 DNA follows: TGTGCCAGCAGCCCATGGGACGGGACAAAAGCTTTCTTT. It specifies CASSPWDGTKAFF.

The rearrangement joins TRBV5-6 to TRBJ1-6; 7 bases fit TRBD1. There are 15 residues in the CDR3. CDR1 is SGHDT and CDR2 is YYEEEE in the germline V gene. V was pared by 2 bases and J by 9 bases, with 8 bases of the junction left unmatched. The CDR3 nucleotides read TGTGCCAGCAGCTTTAGGGGGCAGGGGGTTTCACCCCTCCACTTT. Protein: CASSFRGQGVSPLHF. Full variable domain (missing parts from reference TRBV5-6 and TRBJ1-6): DAGVTQSPTHLIKTRGQQVTLRCSPKSGHDTVSWYQQALGQGPQFIFQYYEEEERQRGNFPDRFSGHQFPNYSSELNVNALLLGDSALYLCASSFRGQGVSPLHFGNGTRLTVT.

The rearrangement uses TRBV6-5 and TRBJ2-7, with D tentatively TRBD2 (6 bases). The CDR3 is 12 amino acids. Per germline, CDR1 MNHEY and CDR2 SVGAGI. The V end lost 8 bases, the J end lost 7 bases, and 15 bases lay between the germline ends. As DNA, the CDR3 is TGTGCCAGCGGACGGGAGCGGCGGGAGCAGTACTTC. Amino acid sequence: CASGRERREQYF.

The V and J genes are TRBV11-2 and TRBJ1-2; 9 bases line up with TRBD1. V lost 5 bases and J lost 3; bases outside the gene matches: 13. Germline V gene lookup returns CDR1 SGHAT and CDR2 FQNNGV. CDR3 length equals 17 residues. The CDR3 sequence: CASSTRRDRDRDYGYTF. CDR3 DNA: TGTGCCAGCAGCACCAGAAGGGACAGGGATCGAGACTATGGCTACACCTTC.

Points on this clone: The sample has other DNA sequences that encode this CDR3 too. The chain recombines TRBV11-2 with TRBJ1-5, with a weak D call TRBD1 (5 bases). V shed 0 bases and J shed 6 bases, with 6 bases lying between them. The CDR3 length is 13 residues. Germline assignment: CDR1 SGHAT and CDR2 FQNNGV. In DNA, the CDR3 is TGTGCCAGCAGCTTAGATAGGGGTCAGCCCCAGCATTTT. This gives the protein CASSLDRGQPQHF. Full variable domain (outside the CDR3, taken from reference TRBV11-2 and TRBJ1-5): EAGVAQSPRYKIIEKRQSVAFWCNPISGHATLYWYQQILGQGPKLLIQFQNNGVVDDSQLPKDRFSAERLKGVDSTLKIQPAKLEDSAVYLCASSLDRGQPQHFGDGTRLSIL.

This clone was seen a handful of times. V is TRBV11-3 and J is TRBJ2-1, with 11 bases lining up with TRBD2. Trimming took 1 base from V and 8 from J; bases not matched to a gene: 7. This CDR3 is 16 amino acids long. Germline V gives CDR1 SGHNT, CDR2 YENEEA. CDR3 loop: CASSLVLAGGLHEQFF. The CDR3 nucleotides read TGTGCCAGCAGCTTAGTGCTAGCGGGGGGCCTCCATGAGCAGTTCTTC.

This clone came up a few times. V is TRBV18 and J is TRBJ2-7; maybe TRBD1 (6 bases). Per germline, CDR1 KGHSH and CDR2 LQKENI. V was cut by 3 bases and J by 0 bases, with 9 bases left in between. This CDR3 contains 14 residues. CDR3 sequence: CASSPTTGSYEQYF. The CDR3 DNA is TGTGCCAGCTCACCTACGACAGGCTCCTACGAGCAGTACTTC.